Below are 31 T cell receptor beta chains sequenced from a single sample in a study of blood T cell repertoires in COVID-19 (dated by TCRdb to between 2020 and 2021). Library generation was performed with the immunoSEQ multiplex PCR assay. Imported from immuneACCESS, the table was reduced by TCRdb to in-frame sequences with V and J called. These copies leave out some clones; in studies compared against another copy, an unresolved V gene accounts for under half, and the cause of the remainder is not known. The sample table records 200,000 to 250,000 clones; under 85% of these occur just once. 7.8% of the sample is in the top ten clones. Input material: peripheral blood. Receptors were obtained from a woman of 80 years or more with COVID-19, enrolled during active disease.

The chain combines TRBV18 with TRBJ1-3; D remains ambiguous. V was pared by 5 bases and J by 2 bases, with 19 bases between. The CDR3 runs 17 residues. Germline-derived CDR1 and CDR2 are KGHSH and LQKENI. CDR3 DNA: TGTGCCAGCTCAGATGCACAGCCTCGATCGGCTGGAAACACCATATATTTT. The encoded protein is CASSDAQPRSAGNTIYF. The full variable domain, its missing parts supplied by reference TRBV18 and TRBJ1-3, is NAGVMQNPRHLVRRRGQEARLRCSPMKGHSHVYWYRQLPEEGLKFMVYLQKENIIDESGMPKERFSAEFPKEGPSILRIQQVVRGDSAAYFCASSDAQPRSAGNTIYFGEGSWLTVV.

The sample holds a few counts of this clone. The chain recombines TRBV7-9 with TRBJ2-2; 16 bases fit TRBD2. Trimming took 4 bases from V and 1 from J; bases not matched to a gene: 3. This CDR3 region has 18 residues. Germline V lookup: CDR1 SEHNR, CDR2 FQNEAQ (reference sequence). The CDR3 loop is CASSSGTSGRGNTGELFF. The CDR3, as DNA: TGTGCCAGCAGCTCCGGGACTAGCGGGAGGGGGAACACCGGGGAGCTGTTTTTT.

CDR3 in DNA: TGTGCCAGCTGCGAGAACCATAGCAATCAGCCCCAGCATTTT. This encodes CASCENHSNQPQHF. The chain uses TRBV18 and TRBJ1-5; D gene unclear. Germline CDR1 and CDR2: KGHSH and LQKENI. The V gene lost 7 bases and the J gene lost 0 bases, with 10 bases spanning the gap. This CDR3 is 14 amino acids long.

The chain carries TRBV3-1 (or the pseudogene TRBV3-2) and TRBJ2-7, with TRBD2 matching 9 bases. Trimming cost V 2 bases and J 9 bases; bases outside gene matches: 11. The CDR3 spans 15 residues. Germline loops: CDR1 LGHDT, CDR2 YNNKEL (reference sequence). DNA of the CDR3: TGTGCCAGCAGCCAAATGCGGGGGGGCCCCATCTTGCAGTACTTC. Protein product: CASSQMRGGPILQYF.

V usage is TRBV7-8 and J usage is TRBJ1-5, with D tentatively TRBD1 (6 bases). CDR1 is SGHVS and CDR2 is FQNEAQ in the germline V gene. Trimming left V 0 bases short and J 5 bases short, with 11 bases between. The CDR3 length is 15 residues. Written as DNA, the CDR3 is TGTGCCAGCAGCTTAGCGGGCCAGGGGTATCAGCCCCAGCATTTT. It encodes CASSLAGQGYQPQHF.

The rearrangement links TRBV29-1 to TRBJ2-3, with 7 bases aligning to TRBD1. V trimming: 3 bases; J trimming: 0 bases; junction bases outside the gene matches: 9. CDR3 length equals 16 residues. Germline V gives CDR1 SQVTM, CDR2 ANQGSEA. This CDR3 reads CSVEGHRDRSTDTQYF. The CDR3, as DNA: TGCAGCGTTGAGGGCCACAGGGACAGAAGCACAGATACGCAGTATTTT.

This chain uses TRBV5-1 with TRBJ1-6; D is unresolved. Germline V lookup: CDR1 SGHRS, CDR2 YFSETQ. CDR3 length: 17 amino acids. Trimming removed 0 bases from V and 0 bases from J, with 10 bases in between. The CDR3 coding sequence is TGCGCCAGCAGCTTGGGCACCGAGCTCTCCTATAATTCACCCCTCCACTTT. Its translation: CASSLGTELSYNSPLHF.

The chain has TRBV7-9 and TRBJ1-2; 8 bases are a match to TRBD1. Trimming at V came to 6 bases and at J to 3 bases, leaving 3 bases not matched to a gene. The CDR3 spans 13 residues. Germline V lookup: CDR1 SEHNR, CDR2 FQNEAQ (reference sequence). CDR3 coding DNA: TGTGCCAGCAGACCGACAGGGGACTATGGCTACACCTTC. Translating gives CASRPTGDYGYTF.

The chain recombines TRBV24-1 with TRBJ1-2; 9 bases align to TRBD1. The germline gives CDR1 KGHDR, CDR2 SFDVKD. The CDR3 length is 15 residues. J gave up 4 bases and V 7 bases, and 9 bases lay outside the gene matches. CDR3 DNA: TGTGCCACCAGCTCCGGGACAGGGAGTAGCTATGGCTACACCTTC. As protein: CATSSGTGSSYGYTF.

The chain is built from TRBV6-5 and TRBJ2-3; TRBD2 matches at 7 bases. CDR1 and CDR2 (germline): MNHEY, SVGAGI. Trimming cost V 4 bases and J 2 bases; bases outside gene matches: 6. CDR3 size: 15 residues. DNA for the CDR3: TGTGCCAGCAGTTTTTCGGGGGGATACACAGATACGCAGTATTTT. Amino acids: CASSFSGGYTDTQYF.

The chain employs TRBV5-1 and TRBJ2-5; 8 bases are a match to TRBD2. V lost 4 bases and J lost 2; bases outside the gene matches: 7. Germline V gene lookup returns CDR1 SGHRS and CDR2 YFSETQ. This CDR3 has 15 residues. CDR3 in amino acids: CASSLEAGVQETQYF. In nucleotides, the CDR3 is TGCGCCAGCAGCCTGGAAGCGGGGGTTCAAGAGACCCAGTACTTC. Variable domain in full (rest from reference TRBV5-1 and TRBJ2-5): KAGVTQTPRYLIKTRGQQVTLSCSPISGHRSVSWYQQTPGQGLQFLFEYFSETQRNKGNFPGRFSGRQFSNSRSEMNVSTLELGDSALYLCASSLEAGVQETQYFGPGTRLLVL.

The rearrangement links TRBV6-2 or TRBV6-3 to TRBJ2-3, with D tentatively TRBD2 (6 bases). Per germline, CDR1 MNHEY and CDR2 SVGEGT. V lost 2 bases and J 0 bases, leaving 12 bases between the germline ends. This CDR3 has 16 amino acids. CDR3 nucleotide sequence: TGTGCCAGCAGTTACGGCGGCGGGACTAGCACAGATACGCAGTATTTT. This translates into CASSYGGGTSTDTQYF.

The rearrangement joins TRBV7-9 to TRBJ1-1, with a weak D call TRBD1 (5 bases). CDR1 is SEHNR and CDR2 is FQNEAQ in the germline V gene (reference sequence). The ends were cut back, 6 bases at V and 3 bases at J, with 11 bases in the middle. CDR3 length equals 13 residues. The CDR3 protein is CASSLREDTEAFF. Written as DNA, the CDR3 is TGTGCCAGCAGTCTCAGGGAGGACACTGAAGCTTTCTTT.

J is TRBJ1-2 and V is TRBV6-2 or TRBV6-3, with D perhaps TRBD1 (5 bases). CDR1 and CDR2 from the germline V gene are MNHEY and SVGEGT. The V end was cut by 5 bases, the J end by 3 bases, with 7 bases between. The CDR3 has 12 residues. This CDR3 is CASSSRDYGYTF. The CDR3 DNA reads as TGTGCCAGCAGTAGCAGGGACTATGGCTACACCTTC.

The sample holds one count of this clone. The V and J genes are TRBV6-5 and TRBJ1-2; 7 bases are shared with TRBD1. The V segment lost 6 bases and the J segment 4 bases; nucleotides outside the gene matches: 2. Germline V gene sequence: CDR1 MNHEY, CDR2 SVGAGI. This CDR3 is 12 amino acids long. The CDR3 protein is CASRDRFYGYTF. The CDR3 DNA is TGTGCCAGCAGGGACAGGTTCTATGGCTACACCTTC.

This clone appeared once. J is TRBJ1-2 and V is TRBV29-1; TRBD1 might be the D (6 bases). There are 12 residues in the CDR3. Germline-derived CDR1 and CDR2 are SQVTM and ANQGSEA. Trimming removed 8 bases at V and 7 bases at J, with 17 bases between. CDR3 loop: CSPGTPESGYTF. DNA of the CDR3: TGCAGCCCAGGGACACCTGAGAGTGGCTACACCTTC.

CDR3 amino acids: CASSSNSGANEKLFF. In DNA form, the CDR3 reads TGTGCCAGCAGCTCGAACTCCGGGGCTAATGAAAAACTGTTTTTT. The V and J genes are TRBV7-9 and TRBJ1-4, with D unclear. Trimming pared 4 bases from V and 3 bases from J, leaving 12 bases between. This CDR3 is built from 15 residues. In germline, CDR1 is SEHNR, CDR2 FQNEAQ (reference sequence).

This clone has just a few counts. This sequence joins TRBV18 and TRBJ1-1, with a weak D call TRBD1 (6 bases). V lost 10 bases to trimming and J lost 3 bases, with 12 bases between them. CDR3 size: 12 residues. Germline CDR1 is KGHSH and CDR2 is LQKENI. As DNA, the CDR3 is TGTGCCACCAAAGGGGGGGACACTGAAGCTTTCTTT. This encodes CATKGGDTEAFF. The full variable domain, rest sourced from reference TRBV18 and TRBJ1-1, is NAGVMQNPRHLVRRRGQEARLRCSPMKGHSHVYWYRQLPEEGLKFMVYLQKENIIDESGMPKERFSAEFPKEGPSILRIQQVVRGDSAAYFCATKGGDTEAFFGQGTRLTVV.

V gene TRBV6-1 combines with J gene TRBJ1-6; the match to TRBD1 covers 8 bases. Germline CDR1 is MNHNS and CDR2 is SASEGT. The CDR3 totals 16 residues. With V trimmed by 0 bases and J by 7 bases, 5 bases remained unmatched. The CDR3 nucleotides read TGTGCCAGCAGTGAAGCGGCCCAGGGGGCGAATTCACCCCTCCACTTT. It translates to CASSEAAQGANSPLHF.

The chain has TRBV4-1 and TRBJ1-4; TRBD1 aligns across 8 bases. CDR1 and CDR2 from the germline V gene are MGHRA and YSYEKL. V shed 3 bases, J shed 2 bases, and the junction held 5 bases outside the gene matches. The CDR3 is made up of 16 amino acids. CDR3 residues: CASSHPRTGTNEKLFF. For the CDR3, the DNA is TGCGCCAGCAGCCACCCTCGGACAGGGACTAATGAAAAACTGTTTTTT.

The chain carries TRBV2 and TRBJ2-1; 15 bases line up with TRBD2. From germline, CDR1 is SNHLY and CDR2 FYNNEI. The CDR3 consists of 15 residues. V trimming: 5 bases; J trimming: 9 bases; junction bases outside the gene matches: 5. For the CDR3, the DNA is TGTGCCAGCAGTACCCGGACTAGCGGGGGGGCTGAGCAGTTCTTC. Residues: CASSTRTSGGAEQFF. Full variable domain (remainder filled in from reference TRBV2 and TRBJ2-1): EPEVTQTPSHQVTQMGQEVILRCVPISNHLYFYWYRQILGQKVEFLVSFYNNEISEKSEIFDDQFSVERPDGSNFTLKIRSTKLEDSAMYFCASSTRTSGGAEQFFGPGTRLTVL.

The rearrangement joins TRBV20-1 to TRBJ2-3; D possibly corresponds to TRBD1 (6 bases). V gave up 3 bases and J gave up 6 bases, with 13 bases separating them. Germline loops: CDR1 DFQATT, CDR2 SNEGSKA (reference sequence). The CDR3 spans 13 residues. The CDR3 coding sequence is TGCAGTGCTAGTTGGGCAGGGGCGGATACGCAGTATTTT. Protein sequence: CSASWAGADTQYF.

This clone was seen once. In the same sample, other DNA sequences code for this CDR3. The chain couples TRBV12-3 or TRBV12-4 to TRBJ1-2; TRBD1 might be the D (5 bases). Between the trimmed V and J ends, which lost 1 base and 7 bases, there was a span of 7 bases. The CDR3 has 12 residues. Written as DNA, the CDR3 is TGTGCCAGCAGTTTAGGGGGCGGTGGCTACACCTTC. Amino acids: CASSLGGGGYTF.

This chain uses TRBV2 with TRBJ1-4; TRBD1 is a possible D gene (5 bases). This CDR3 has 14 amino acids. Germline values: CDR1 SNHLY, CDR2 FYNNEI. V shed 4 bases and J shed 5 bases, with 11 bases lying between them. The DNA for the CDR3 is TGTGCCAGCAGTGGGTGGGGCCGAAATGAAAAACTGTTTTTT. The encoded protein is CASSGWGRNEKLFF.

This chain joins TRBV5-1 and TRBJ2-5, with 10 bases aligning to TRBD2. Germline V gives CDR1 SGHRS, CDR2 YFSETQ. V was clipped by 1 base and J by 3 bases; unmatched bases: 3. This CDR3 spans 15 amino acids. CDR3 residues: CASSLTGTSEETQYF. CDR3 in DNA: TGCGCCAGCAGCTTGACCGGGACTAGCGAAGAGACCCAGTACTTC.

The chain combines TRBV6-6 with TRBJ2-3, with unresolved D. Germline V lookup: CDR1 MNHNY, CDR2 SVGAGI (reference sequence). This CDR3 region has 12 residues. Trimming stripped 5 bases from V and 3 bases from J, with 6 bases between. This CDR3 reads CASSITTDTQYF. The CDR3 DNA reads TGTGCCAGCAGTATCACAACAGATACGCAGTATTTT.

The V gene is TRBV6-5, the J gene TRBJ1-1, with a weak D call TRBD1 (6 bases). V lost 6 bases and J 5 bases, leaving 10 bases between the germline ends. There are 12 residues in the CDR3. Germline V gene data show CDR1 as MNHEY and CDR2 as SVGAGI. The CDR3 loop is CASRTGFTEAFF. For the CDR3, the DNA is TGTGCCAGCAGAACAGGGTTTACTGAAGCTTTCTTT.

V usage is TRBV7-8 and J usage is TRBJ2-3; D call uncertain. Germline assignment: CDR1 SGHVS and CDR2 FQNEAQ. This CDR3 spans 16 amino acids. The V and J ends lost 5 bases and 2 bases respectively, with 17 bases between them. The CDR3 DNA follows: TGTGCCAGCAGCCTCCCCGTGCGCCGATCCACAGATACGCAGTATTTT. Translated, it gives CASSLPVRRSTDTQYF.

The gene calls are TRBV3-1 (or the pseudogene TRBV3-2) and TRBJ1-2; D is uncertain. Germline assignment: CDR1 LGHDT and CDR2 YNNKEL (reference sequence). With 8 bases removed from V and 3 bases from J, the gap between germline ends came to 19 bases. The CDR3 has 15 amino acids. In nucleotides, the CDR3 is TGTGCCAGCTCTCCATTGGTACAGACCGACTATGGCTACACCTTC. It codes for CASSPLVQTDYGYTF.

The rearrangement joins TRBV4-1 to TRBJ1-6, with no clear D. The V gene's germline CDR1 is MGHRA and CDR2 YSYEKL. Trimming removed 0 bases at V and 13 bases at J, with 25 bases between. The CDR3 length is 18 residues. This CDR3 reads CASSQDWAPTRSVFPLHF. The CDR3 DNA follows: TGCGCCAGCAGCCAAGATTGGGCCCCCACAAGGTCTGTATTCCCCCTCCACTTT.

This clone was recorded a few times. This sequence joins TRBV12-3 or TRBV12-4 and TRBJ1-2; TRBD1 matches at 7 bases. Trimming removed 7 bases from V and 4 bases from J; junction bases left unmatched: 6. The CDR3 spans 13 residues. The CDR3 DNA follows: TGTGCCAGCACCCCCAGGGACAGCTATGGCTACACCTTC. This gives the protein CASTPRDSYGYTF.